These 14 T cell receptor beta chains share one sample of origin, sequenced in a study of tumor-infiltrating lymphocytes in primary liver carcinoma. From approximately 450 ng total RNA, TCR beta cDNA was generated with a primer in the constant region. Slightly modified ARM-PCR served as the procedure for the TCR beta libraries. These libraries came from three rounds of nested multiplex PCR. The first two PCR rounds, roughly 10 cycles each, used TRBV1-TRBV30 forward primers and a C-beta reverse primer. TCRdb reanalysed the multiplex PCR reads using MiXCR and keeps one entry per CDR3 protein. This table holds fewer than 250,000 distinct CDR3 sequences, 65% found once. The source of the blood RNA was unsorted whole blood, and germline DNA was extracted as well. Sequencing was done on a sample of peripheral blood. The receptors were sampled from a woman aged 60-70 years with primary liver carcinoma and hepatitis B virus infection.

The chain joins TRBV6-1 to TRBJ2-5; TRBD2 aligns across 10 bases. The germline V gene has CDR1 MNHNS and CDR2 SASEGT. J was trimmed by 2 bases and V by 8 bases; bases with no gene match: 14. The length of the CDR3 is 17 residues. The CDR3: CASCGGGTSAVQETQYF. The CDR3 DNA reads TGTGCCAGCTGTGGAGGTGGGACTAGCGCCGTACAAGAGACCCAGTACTTC.

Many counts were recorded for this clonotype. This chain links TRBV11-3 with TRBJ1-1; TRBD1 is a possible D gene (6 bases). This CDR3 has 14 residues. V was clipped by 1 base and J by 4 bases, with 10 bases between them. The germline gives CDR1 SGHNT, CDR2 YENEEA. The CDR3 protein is CASSLGRGSTEAFF. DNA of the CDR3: TGTGCCAGCAGCTTAGGCAGGGGAAGCACTGAAGCTTTCTTT.

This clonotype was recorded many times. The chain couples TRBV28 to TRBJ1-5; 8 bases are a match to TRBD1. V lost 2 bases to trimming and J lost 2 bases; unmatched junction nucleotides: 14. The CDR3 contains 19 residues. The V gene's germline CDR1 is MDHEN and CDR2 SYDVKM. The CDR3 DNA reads TGTGCCAGCAGTTTAGTCAGGGGGCGCGGGTCATTCGGCAATCAGCCCCAGCATTTT. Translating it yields CASSLVRGRGSFGNQPQHF. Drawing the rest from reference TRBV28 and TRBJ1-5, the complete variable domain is DVKVTQSSRYLVKRTGEKVFLECVQDMDHENMFWYRQDPGLGLRLIYFSYDVKMKEKGDIPEGYSVSREKKERFSLILESASTNQTSMYLCASSLVRGRGSFGNQPQHFGDGTRLSIL.

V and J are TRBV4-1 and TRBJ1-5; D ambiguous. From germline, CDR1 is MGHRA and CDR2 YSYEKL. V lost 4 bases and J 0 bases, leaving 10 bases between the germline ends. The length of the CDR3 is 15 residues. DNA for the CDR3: TGCGCCAGCAGCCCCACGGAGAATAGCAATCAGCCCCAGCATTTT. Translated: CASSPTENSNQPQHF.

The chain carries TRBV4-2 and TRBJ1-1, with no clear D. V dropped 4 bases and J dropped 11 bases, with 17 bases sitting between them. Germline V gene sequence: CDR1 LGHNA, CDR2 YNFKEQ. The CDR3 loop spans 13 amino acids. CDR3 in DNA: TGTGCCAGCAGCCGTCTAATGGGCACTAAGGCTTTCTTT. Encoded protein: CASSRLMGTKAFF.

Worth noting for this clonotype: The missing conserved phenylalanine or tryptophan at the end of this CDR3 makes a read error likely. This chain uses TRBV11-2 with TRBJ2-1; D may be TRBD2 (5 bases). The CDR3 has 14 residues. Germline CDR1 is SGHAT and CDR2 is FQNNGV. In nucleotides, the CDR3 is TGTGCCAGCAGCTGGGTCCGGGGAAGGAATGGGCAGTTCTTA. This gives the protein CASSWVRGRNGQFL.

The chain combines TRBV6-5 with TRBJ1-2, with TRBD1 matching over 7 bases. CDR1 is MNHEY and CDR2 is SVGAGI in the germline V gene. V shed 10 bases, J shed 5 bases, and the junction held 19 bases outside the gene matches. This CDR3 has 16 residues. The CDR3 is CANGTSPTGAVYGYTF. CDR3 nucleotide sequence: TGTGCCAACGGAACGTCGCCCACAGGGGCGGTATATGGCTACACCTTC.

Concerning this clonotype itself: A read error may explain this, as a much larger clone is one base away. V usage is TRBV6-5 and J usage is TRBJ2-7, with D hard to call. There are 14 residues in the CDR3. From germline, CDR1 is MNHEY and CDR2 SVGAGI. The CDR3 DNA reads TGTGCCAGCAGTTACTCGCGCAGAGCCTACGAGCAGCACTTC. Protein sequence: CASSYSRRAYEQHF.

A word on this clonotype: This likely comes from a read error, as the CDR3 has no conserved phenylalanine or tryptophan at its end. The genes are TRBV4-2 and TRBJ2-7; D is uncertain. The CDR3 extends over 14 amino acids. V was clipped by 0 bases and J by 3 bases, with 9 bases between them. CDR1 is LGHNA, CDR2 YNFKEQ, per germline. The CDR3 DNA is TGTGCCAGCAGCCAAGATACATGGAGCTACGAGCAGTACTTA. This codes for CASSQDTWSYEQYL.

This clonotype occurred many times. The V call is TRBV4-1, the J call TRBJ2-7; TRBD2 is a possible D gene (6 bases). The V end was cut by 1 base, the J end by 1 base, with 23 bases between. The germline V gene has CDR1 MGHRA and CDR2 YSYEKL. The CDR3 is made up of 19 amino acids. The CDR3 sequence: CASSQGTRKGTLFSYEQYF. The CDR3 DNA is TGCGCCAGCAGCCAAGGAACCCGCAAAGGGACTCTATTTTCCTACGAGCAGTACTTC.

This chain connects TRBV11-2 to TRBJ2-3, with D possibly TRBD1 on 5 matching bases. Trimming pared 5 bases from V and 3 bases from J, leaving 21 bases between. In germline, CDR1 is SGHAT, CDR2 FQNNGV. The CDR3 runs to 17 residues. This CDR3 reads CASSPTNGNAGTDTQYF. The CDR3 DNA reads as TGTGCCAGCAGCCCGACCAACGGAAACGCAGGGACAGATACGCAGTATTTT.

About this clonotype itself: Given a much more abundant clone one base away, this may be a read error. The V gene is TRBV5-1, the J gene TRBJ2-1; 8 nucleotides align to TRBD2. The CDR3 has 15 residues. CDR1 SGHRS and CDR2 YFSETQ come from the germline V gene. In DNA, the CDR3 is TGCACCAGCAGCTTGGGCGGGAGGACCTACAATGAGCAGTTCTTC. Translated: CTSSLGGRTYNEQFF.

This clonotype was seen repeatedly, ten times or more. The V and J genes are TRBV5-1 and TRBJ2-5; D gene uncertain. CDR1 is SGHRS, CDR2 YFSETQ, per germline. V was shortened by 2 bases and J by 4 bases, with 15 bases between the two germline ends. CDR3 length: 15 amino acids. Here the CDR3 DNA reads TGCGCCAGCAGCTTTAGTTGGCCCACCGGAGAGACCCAGTACTTC. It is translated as CASSFSWPTGETQYF.

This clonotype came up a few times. The DNA of the CDR3 is TGTGCCAGCAGTTTACCGGGACTAGATTTGTCTGGGGCCAACGTCCTGACTTTC. Translation: CASSLPGLDLSGANVLTF. This chain uses TRBV7-8 with TRBJ2-6, with TRBD2 matching 8 bases. Trimming took 6 bases from V and 1 from J; bases not matched to a gene: 11. CDR1 SGHVS and CDR2 FQNEAQ come from the germline V gene. This CDR3 region has 18 residues. The full variable domain, its missing parts supplied by reference TRBV7-8 and TRBJ2-6, is GAGVSQSPRYKVAKRGQDVALRCDPISGHVSLFWYQQALGQGPEFLTYFQNEAQLDKSGLPSDRFFAERPEGSVSTLKIQRTQQEDSAVYLCASSLPGLDLSGANVLTFGAGSRLTVL.